Following are 25 T cell receptor beta chains from one sample sequenced in a study of T cell repertoires in cytomegalovirus infection. TCRdb fed the reads into MiXCR, producing one record per CDR3 protein. This table has 300,000 or so distinct CDR3 sequences, 20% to 25% appearing once. Their cognate antigens are unknown. The sequences come from cultured PBMCs, collected from culture after CMV antigen stimulation. All receptors come from a human donor in good health (CMV status not recorded). Some clones in this sample may be carry-over from other donors' samples.

The gene calls are TRBV18 and TRBJ2-1, with a tentative D call TRBD2 (5 bases). The V gene's germline CDR1 is KGHSH and CDR2 LQKENI. V shed 4 bases and J shed 8 bases, with 9 bases lying between them. The CDR3 has 12 residues. The CDR3 nucleotides read TGTGCCAGCTCACAAAACGGGGATGAGCAGTTCTTC. Its protein is CASSQNGDEQFF. The full variable domain, in which reference TRBV18 and TRBJ2-1 provide the parts outside the CDR3, is NAGVMQNPRHLVRRRGQEARLRCSPMKGHSHVYWYRQLPEEGLKFMVYLQKENIIDESGMPKERFSAEFPKEGPSILRIQQVVRGDSAAYFCASSQNGDEQFFGPGTRLTVL.

This rearrangement joins TRBV6-2 or TRBV6-3 to TRBJ2-7, with D tentatively TRBD2 (5 bases). Per germline, CDR1 MNHEY and CDR2 SVGEGT. The CDR3 contains 13 residues. V was shortened by 3 bases and J by 6 bases, with 12 bases between the two germline ends. The CDR3 DNA reads as TGTGCCAGCAGTTATTATGGGAGAAGCGAGCAGTACGTC. Translation gives CASSYYGRSEQYV.

This clonotype was recorded a few times. The chain is built from TRBV15 and TRBJ2-1; 9 bases are a match to TRBD2. Germline lookup yields CDR1 LNHNV and CDR2 YYDKDF (reference sequence). The CDR3 runs 14 residues. V lost 1 base, J lost 7 bases, and 2 bases stayed unmatched. CDR3 coding DNA: TGTGCCACCAGCAGAGGGACTAGCGCGAATGAGCAGTTCTTC. Protein: CATSRGTSANEQFF.

This clonotype was detected many times. The chain has TRBV7-2 and TRBJ1-6, with a tentative D call TRBD1 (5 bases). The CDR3 extends over 14 amino acids. Germline V gene lookup returns CDR1 SGHTA and CDR2 FQGNSA. The germline V and J ends were trimmed by 1 base and 9 bases, with 10 bases remaining between them. The CDR3 is CASSLEPGFSPLHF. CDR3 bases: TGTGCCAGCAGCTTAGAGCCAGGGTTTTCACCCCTCCACTTT.

This clonotype was seen a handful of times. The genes are TRBV6-2 or TRBV6-3 and TRBJ2-1, with TRBD2 matching 9 bases. CDR3 length equals 20 residues. Germline-derived CDR1 and CDR2 are MNHEY and SVGEGT. The ends lost 3 bases at V and 0 bases at J; junction bases unmatched: 15. Here the CDR3 reads CASSYWFFWREGSSYNEQFF. The CDR3, as DNA: TGTGCCAGCAGTTATTGGTTTTTTTGGCGGGAGGGGAGCTCCTACAATGAGCAGTTCTTC.

This clonotype has more than one count but fewer than ten. The V and J genes are TRBV6-5 and TRBJ1-6; possible D gene TRBD1, 5 bases. CDR1 and CDR2 (germline): MNHEY, SVGAGI. Trimming took 0 bases from V and 13 from J, leaving 10 bases between them. The CDR3 covers 13 residues. This CDR3 reads CASSYSPTGPLHF. For the CDR3, the DNA is TGTGCCAGCAGTTACTCCCCCACAGGTCCCCTCCACTTT.

This clonotype occurred many times. The chain combines TRBV6-2 or TRBV6-3 with TRBJ2-1; 13 bases are a match to TRBD2. V shed 10 bases and J 10 bases; nucleotides not matched to a gene: 19. The germline gives CDR1 MNHEY, CDR2 SVGEGT. CDR3 size: 17 residues. The CDR3 DNA is TGTGCCACCTCTACTAGCGGGAGGGCCCAAAGTAGGGCGGAGCAGTTCTTC. Its translation is CATSTSGRAQSRAEQFF.

V is TRBV15 and J is TRBJ2-1; 11 bases are a match to TRBD2. In germline, CDR1 is LNHNV, CDR2 YYDKDF (reference sequence). This CDR3 has 15 residues. With 0 bases clipped from V and 9 bases from J, the junction kept 4 bases outside the gene matches. The CDR3 region is CATSRDLLAGAEQFF. The CDR3 coding sequence is TGTGCCACCAGCAGAGATTTACTAGCGGGAGCTGAGCAGTTCTTC.

This clonotype was seen many times. The J gene is TRBJ2-5, the V gene TRBV19, with D perhaps given as TRBD1 or TRBD2 (5 bases each). The CDR3 sequence is 20 residues long. In germline, CDR1 is LNHDA, CDR2 SQIVND (reference sequence). Trimming shortened V by 5 bases and J by 7 bases, and 35 bases separated the two germline ends. The CDR3 here is CASSPPLWRLESGRGGTQYF. Written as DNA, the CDR3 is TGTGCCAGTAGTCCACCTCTTTGGAGGCTTGAGTCAGGGCGTGGGGGGACCCAGTACTTC.

This clonotype was counted many times. The chain is built from TRBV4-3 and TRBJ1-2, with a weak D call TRBD1 (5 bases). Germline V gene data show CDR1 as LGHNA and CDR2 as YSLEER. V was trimmed by 0 bases and J by 2 bases, leaving 10 bases between them. CDR3 length: 15 amino acids. CDR3 in DNA: TGCGCCAGCAGCCAAGAGGGGAGGGGCAACTATGGCTACACCTTC. Translated, it gives CASSQEGRGNYGYTF.

This clonotype was seen more than once but under ten times. This sequence joins TRBV4-1 and TRBJ1-6, with unresolved D. With 0 bases removed from V and 11 bases from J, the gap between germline ends came to 8 bases. Germline V gene lookup returns CDR1 MGHRA and CDR2 YSYEKL. CDR3 size: 13 residues. The chain's CDR3 is CASSQEVPPPLHF. CDR3 bases: TGCGCCAGCAGCCAAGAGGTCCCACCACCCCTCCACTTT.

The chain is built from TRBV10-3 and TRBJ1-1; D uncertain. V was cut by 7 bases and J by 4 bases, with 13 bases left in between. In germline, CDR1 is ENHRY, CDR2 SYGVKD. The CDR3 is 13 residues long. This CDR3 is CAIKEYEPTEAFF. CDR3 in DNA: TGTGCCATCAAAGAGTATGAGCCCACTGAAGCTTTCTTT.

This clonotype was picked up many times. The chain has TRBV7-8 and TRBJ1-1; D gene uncertain. Trimming removed 4 bases from V and 0 bases from J, with 12 bases in between. CDR1 and CDR2 from the germline V gene are SGHVS and FQNEAQ. This CDR3 comprises 15 residues. CDR3 coding DNA: TGTGCCAGCAGCTCCGTCGGGGATATGAACACTGAAGCTTTCTTT. This encodes CASSSVGDMNTEAFF.

J is TRBJ2-1 and V is TRBV7-9; D possibly uses TRBD1 or TRBD2 (5 bases each). The CDR3 has 13 residues. Germline lookup yields CDR1 SEHNR and CDR2 FQNEAQ (reference sequence). Trimming removed 4 bases at V and 14 bases at J, with 18 bases between. This chain's CDR3 is CASSSPGAAEEFF. In nucleotides, the CDR3 is TGTGCCAGCAGCTCACCCGGGGCTGCCGAGGAGTTCTTC.

This clonotype was recorded a few times. The V call is TRBV28, the J call TRBJ2-2, with D uncertain. This CDR3 region has 13 residues. The germline gives CDR1 MDHEN, CDR2 SYDVKM. V dropped 3 bases and J dropped 6 bases, with 8 bases sitting between them. The DNA of the CDR3 is TGTGCCAGCAGTTTGCAGGCCCCCGGGGAGCTGTTTTTT. It yields the protein CASSLQAPGELFF.

This clonotype was found many times. The V call is TRBV12-3 or TRBV12-4, the J call TRBJ1-5, with a weak D call TRBD1 (5 bases). The length of the CDR3 is 17 residues. V was trimmed by 6 bases and J by 7 bases, leaving 25 bases between them. CDR3 sequence (DNA): TGTGCCAGCAGCTCTTCTCGAGGGTCGGGGCTGGGACAGCCCCAGCATTTT. Translation gives CASSSSRGSGLGQPQHF.

There are a few counts of this clonotype. This rearrangement joins TRBV12-3 or TRBV12-4 to TRBJ1-5, with 7 bases matching TRBD1. V trimming: 1 base; J trimming: 9 bases; junction bases outside the gene matches: 12. The CDR3 loop spans 16 amino acids. As DNA, the CDR3 is TGTGCCAGCAGTTTAGATGGGACAGATAACACTCGGCCCCAGCATTTT. Residues: CASSLDGTDNTRPQHF.

V gene TRBV29-1 combines with J gene TRBJ2-7; the match to TRBD1 covers 7 bases. The germline V gene encodes CDR1 SQVTM and CDR2 ANQGSEA. With V trimmed by 6 bases and J by 3 bases, 2 bases remained unmatched. The CDR3 runs to 11 residues. Here the CDR3 reads CSVRTGYEQYV. CDR3 coding DNA: TGCAGCGTCAGGACAGGCTACGAGCAGTACGTC.

The CDR3 sequence is CASSLGAGTPPITDTQYF. As DNA, the CDR3 is TGTGCCAGCAGCTTAGGCGCCGGGACTCCACCCATCACAGATACGCAGTATTTT. The rearrangement links TRBV11-2 to TRBJ2-3, with D perhaps matching TRBD2 (6 bases). The germline gives CDR1 SGHAT, CDR2 FQNNGV. The CDR3 runs 18 residues. Trimming removed 1 base from V and 2 bases from J, with 19 bases in between.

V usage is TRBV6-2 or TRBV6-3 and J usage is TRBJ1-5; D is uncertain. The CDR3 length is 14 residues. V lost 7 bases and J 5 bases, leaving 15 bases between the germline ends. Germline V gene data show CDR1 as MNHEY and CDR2 as SVGEGT. CDR3 sequence: CASKGGRRDQPQHF. The CDR3 bases are TGTGCCAGCAAGGGCGGGCGTCGGGATCAGCCCCAGCATTTT.

The chain couples TRBV3-1 to TRBJ2-3; D could derive from TRBD1 or TRBD2 (5 bases each). V shed 3 bases and J shed 0 bases, with 22 bases lying between them. The CDR3 extends over 19 amino acids. Germline V lookup: CDR1 LGHDT, CDR2 YNNKEL (reference sequence). For the CDR3, the DNA is TGTGCCAGCAGCCATCCCGCGGTCGGGCGCGAGGGGAGCACAGATACGCAGTATTTT. This sequence encodes CASSHPAVGREGSTDTQYF.

This clonotype was detected many times. Written as DNA, the CDR3 is TGTGCCAGCAGCCCCTCTTCGGGGGCTGGGGCCAACGTCCTGACTTTC. Translation gives CASSPSSGAGANVLTF. The chain links TRBV7-2 to TRBJ2-6, with D perhaps matching TRBD2 (6 bases). CDR1 and CDR2 (germline): SGHTA, FQGNSA. The CDR3 consists of 16 residues. V was trimmed by 5 bases and J by 2 bases, leaving 13 bases between them.

This clonotype was picked up a small number of times. This chain uses TRBV20-1 with TRBJ2-5, with TRBD2 identical over 11 bases. The junction had 16 bases not matched to a gene; V was cut back by 6 bases and J by 4 bases. Germline V gene lookup returns CDR1 DFQATT and CDR2 SNEGSKA (reference sequence). CDR3 size: 17 residues. CDR3 protein: CSADSPTSGKVRETQYF. CDR3 nucleotides: TGCAGTGCCGACTCCCCGACTAGCGGGAAGGTTCGAGAGACCCAGTACTTC.

This clonotype was seen a handful of times. The genes are TRBV6-5 and TRBJ2-7; 10 bases align to TRBD1. The CDR3 consists of 21 residues. With V trimmed by 0 bases and J by 1 base, 18 bases remained unmatched. Germline assignment: CDR1 MNHEY and CDR2 SVGAGI. The CDR3 sequence is CASSYSIPGTGALMGSYEQYF. The CDR3 coding sequence is TGTGCCAGCAGTTACTCGATCCCCGGGACAGGGGCCCTAATGGGGTCCTACGAGCAGTACTTC.

This chain links TRBV19 with TRBJ2-1, with D possibly being TRBD1 or TRBD2 (5 bases each). The V end lost 4 bases, the J end lost 6 bases, and 13 bases lay between the germline ends. Germline CDR1 reads LNHDA; CDR2 reads SQIVND (reference sequence). This CDR3 spans 14 amino acids. CDR3 bases: TGTGCCAGTAGTAACCCCGGGGCTGTCAATGAGCAGTTCTTC. Its protein product is CASSNPGAVNEQFF.